This record concerns one T cell receptor (beta chain) sequence. This table comes from immunoSEQ multiplex PCR, and its TCRdb copy is limited to in-frame clones, with some not included. The sample holds around 80,000 clones, about 85% seen once. There are 14 residues in the CDR3. Germline CDR1 reads SQVTM; CDR2 reads ANQGSEA. Unmatched junction bases numbered 3, after V lost 3 bases and J lost 0 bases. This entry belongs to a study of blood T cell repertoires in COVID-19. About the study: T cells, B-cell-depleted T cells, or PBMCs provided the cDNA or gDNA that served as material.

This chain links TRBV29-1 with TRBJ2-3; 7 bases line up with TRBD2. The source is a human donor in a cohort sampled during active COVID-19. The specimen was peripheral blood. The CDR3 DNA follows: TGCAGCGTTGAGGCTAGCGGTAGCACAGATACGCAGTATTTT. Amino acid sequence: CSVEASGSTDTQYF.